These T cell receptor beta chains were read from a single sample in a study of CD8+CD57+ T cells in acquired aplastic anemia. In TCRdb, the reads were re-called with MiXCR into one record per CDR3 protein. There are 100,000 to 150,000 distinct CDR3 sequences in the sample; 48% occur only once, and 2% to 3% lies in the top ten. Sequenced input: sorted CD4+, CD8+, or CD8+CD57+ T cells (not recorded which) from PBMCs. The receptor set was obtained from a human donor in good health, serving as a control. The CDR3 runs from the conserved cysteine through the conserved F or W. A D gene is named only where the DNA matches it firmly. Clone sizes are given selectively: once, few, many, or a class where the clone is expanded.

d_call: -
j_call: TRBJ2-1
clone_size: -
v_call: TRBV7-9
cdr3_aa: CASSLDGANEQFF
cdr3_nt: TGTGCCAGCAGCTTAGACGGGGCGAATGAGCAGTTCTTC

d_call: -
j_call: TRBJ1-1
clone_size: -
v_call: TRBV7-6
cdr3_aa: CASSLAGGGARTEAFF
cdr3_nt: TGTGCCAGCAGCTTAGCCGGCGGGGGGGCAAGGACTGAAGCTTTCTTT

d_call: TRBD1
j_call: TRBJ2-7
clone_size: -
v_call: TRBV12-3/TRBV12-4
cdr3_aa: CASSSPDREIYEQYF
cdr3_nt: TGTGCCAGCAGCTCACCGGACAGGGAGATCTACGAGCAGTACTTC

d_call: -
j_call: TRBJ1-2
clone_size: -
v_call: TRBV4-3
cdr3_aa: CASSQDRRASGYTF
cdr3_nt: TGCGCCAGCAGCCAAGATCGGAGGGCGAGCGGCTACACCTTC

d_call: -
j_call: TRBJ2-7
clone_size: few
v_call: TRBV20-1
cdr3_aa: CSARDVRTTYEQYF
cdr3_nt: TGCAGTGCTAGAGATGTGAGGACCACCTACGAGCAGTACTTC

d_call: -
j_call: TRBJ2-2
clone_size: few
v_call: TRBV12-3/TRBV12-4
cdr3_aa: CASTLGPNTGELFF
cdr3_nt: TGTGCCAGCACCCTGGGGCCGAACACTGGGGAGCTGTTTTTT

d_call: -
j_call: TRBJ2-5
clone_size: -
v_call: TRBV11-1
cdr3_aa: CASSSQGGGRGETQYF
cdr3_nt: TGTGCCAGCAGTTCACAGGGTGGGGGTAGAGGCGAGACCCAGTACTTC

d_call: -
j_call: TRBJ2-7
clone_size: few
v_call: TRBV2
cdr3_aa: CASRIRVFTYEQYF
cdr3_nt: TGTGCCAGCCGCATCAGGGTTTTCACCTACGAGCAGTACTTC

d_call: TRBD2
j_call: TRBJ2-1
clone_size: -
v_call: TRBV19
cdr3_aa: CASSLGTSGGNEQFF
cdr3_nt: TGTGCCAGTAGTCTCGGGACTAGCGGAGGGAATGAGCAGTTCTTC

d_call: -
j_call: TRBJ1-1
clone_size: -
v_call: TRBV3-2
cdr3_aa: CASSLGDRGRAEAFF
cdr3_nt: TGTGCCAGCAGCCTAGGCGACAGGGGGCGTGCTGAAGCTTTCTTT

d_call: -
j_call: TRBJ1-1
clone_size: -
v_call: TRBV10-3
cdr3_aa: CAIRPVGEENEAFF
cdr3_nt: TGTGCCATCCGCCCGGTAGGGGAGGAAAATGAAGCTTTCTTT

d_call: TRBD2
j_call: TRBJ2-1
clone_size: many
v_call: TRBV2
cdr3_aa: CASRGTSGGYNEQFF
cdr3_nt: TGTGCCAGCAGAGGGACTAGCGGGGGGTACAATGAGCAGTTCTTC

d_call: TRBD2
j_call: TRBJ2-2
clone_size: many
v_call: TRBV5-4
cdr3_aa: CASSHGGEANTGELFF
cdr3_nt: TGTGCCAGCAGCCACGGGGGGGAGGCGAACACCGGGGAGCTGTTTTTT

d_call: -
j_call: TRBJ2-3
clone_size: -
v_call: TRBV7-2
cdr3_aa: CASSSLSRTLPF
cdr3_nt: TGTGCCAGCAGCTCACTCTCCAGGACACTACCTTTT

d_call: -
j_call: TRBJ1-1
clone_size: -
v_call: TRBV10-3
cdr3_aa: CAISDPQGLNTEAFF
cdr3_nt: TGTGCCATCAGTGACCCGCAGGGTCTGAACACTGAAGCTTTCTTT

d_call: -
j_call: TRBJ1-2
clone_size: -
v_call: TRBV19
cdr3_aa: CASRTGFDYGYTF
cdr3_nt: TGTGCCAGTAGGACAGGTTTTGACTATGGCTACACCTTC

d_call: -
j_call: TRBJ2-2
clone_size: many
v_call: TRBV7-2
cdr3_aa: CASSERGTNTGELFF
cdr3_nt: TGTGCCAGCAGCGAACGAGGAACGAACACCGGGGAGCTGTTTTTT

d_call: TRBD1
j_call: TRBJ2-7
clone_size: many
v_call: TRBV20-1
cdr3_aa: CSAHRQGASEQYF
cdr3_nt: TGCAGTGCCCACAGACAGGGTGCATCCGAGCAGTACTTC

d_call: -
j_call: TRBJ2-6
clone_size: many
v_call: TRBV5-1
cdr3_aa: CASSSQGSGANVLTF
cdr3_nt: TGCGCCAGCAGCTCCCAGGGCTCTGGGGCCAACGTCCTGACTTTC

d_call: -
j_call: TRBJ2-3
clone_size: large
v_call: TRBV19
cdr3_aa: CASSVEGRADTQYF
cdr3_nt: TGTGCCAGTAGTGTAGAGGGGCGGGCAGATACGCAGTATTTT

d_call: -
j_call: TRBJ1-3
clone_size: few
v_call: TRBV6-2/TRBV6-3
cdr3_aa: CASSNAVAGSGNTIYF
cdr3_nt: TGTGCCAGCAGCAACGCCGTGGCAGGCTCCGGAAACACCATATATTTT

d_call: TRBD1
j_call: TRBJ2-3
clone_size: once
v_call: TRBV29-1
cdr3_aa: CSAEWSGGGDTQYF
cdr3_nt: TGCAGCGCCGAATGGTCAGGGGGTGGAGATACGCAGTATTTT

d_call: -
j_call: TRBJ1-5
clone_size: -
v_call: TRBV10-1
cdr3_aa: CASVGTADQPQHF
cdr3_nt: TGCGCCAGCGTAGGGACGGCCGATCAGCCCCAGCATTTT

d_call: TRBD1
j_call: TRBJ1-2
clone_size: -
v_call: TRBV20-1
cdr3_aa: CSVRRDRASGHTF
cdr3_nt: TGCAGTGTACGACGGGACAGGGCGAGTGGCCACACCTTC

d_call: -
j_call: TRBJ2-5
clone_size: -
v_call: TRBV7-7
cdr3_aa: CASSQAGGETQYF
cdr3_nt: TGTGCCAGCAGCCAAGCGGGCGGAGAGACCCAGTACTTC